The 23 T cell receptor beta chains below were found in one sample sequenced in a study of T cell repertoires in cytomegalovirus infection (dated by TCRdb to about 2019). Interpreted using the paper, the treatment or condition label stands for: in vitro stimulation with specific CMV peptide epitopes to enrich CMV-specific T cells. Sequenced using an Illumina HiSeq 1500. TCRdb cleaned the public reads at Q25 with fastp, built clones with MiXCR and kept in-frame beta chains. Rows matching on CDR3 protein sequence are summarized as one entry with the most common DNA and genes. The sample profile shows 650,000 to 900,000 distinct CDR3 sequences; around a third of them were found once. The top ten constitute around 12% of the sample. Their target antigens are unknown. Specimen: cultured CD8+ T cells from PBMCs, collected from culture after CMV antigen stimulation. The receptors were gathered from a human donor in good health (CMV status not recorded). Some clones in this sample may be carry-over from other donors' samples.

This clonotype appeared many times. This rearrangement joins TRBV27 to TRBJ2-1, with D perhaps matching TRBD1 (5 bases). The germline CDR1 and CDR2 sequences are MNHEY and SMNVEV (reference sequence). Deletions cut 9 bases from V and 5 bases from J, with 14 bases between. CDR3 size: 13 residues. CDR3 coding DNA: TGTGCCAGTTCTTGGGGCGGTGACAATGAGCAGTTCTTC. It translates to CASSWGGDNEQFF.

J is TRBJ2-3 and V is TRBV27; possibly TRBD2 for D (7 bases). V lost 2 bases and J 6 bases, leaving 12 bases between the germline ends. This CDR3 has 14 residues. The germline V gene has CDR1 MNHEY and CDR2 SMNVEV (reference sequence). CDR3 in DNA: TGTGCCAGCAGTTTACTCGAGGGGGGGGATACGCAGTATTTT. Its translation: CASSLLEGGDTQYF.

This clonotype was found many times. The rearrangement joins TRBV7-6 to TRBJ2-7; D may be TRBD2 (5 bases). Germline CDR1 and CDR2: SGHVS and FNYEAQ. Trimming took off 3 bases at V and 6 bases at J, with 9 bases between the two ends. The CDR3 has 12 amino acids. The CDR3 sequence is CASSFGGPEQYF. CDR3 coding DNA: TGTGCCAGCAGCTTTGGCGGGCCCGAGCAGTACTTC.

DNA of the CDR3: TGTGCCACCAGCGGGGACAGGGGTTCCTACGAGCAGTACTTC. It encodes CATSGDRGSYEQYF. The chain joins TRBV15 to TRBJ2-7; the match to TRBD1 covers 10 bases. Losses at the gene ends were 5 bases for V and 1 base for J; bases not matched to a gene: 2. Germline V gene lookup returns CDR1 LNHNV and CDR2 YYDKDF (reference sequence). The CDR3 has 14 amino acids.

The gene calls are TRBV7-2 and TRBJ2-1, with TRBD2 matching 9 bases. This CDR3 comprises 14 residues. Per germline, CDR1 SGHTA and CDR2 FQGNSA. V lost 4 bases to trimming and J lost 7 bases; unmatched junction nucleotides: 5. The CDR3 protein is CASSWAGGRNEQFF. CDR3 DNA sequence: TGTGCCAGCAGCTGGGCGGGGGGGCGGAATGAGCAGTTCTTC.

The chain is built from TRBV15 and TRBJ2-7; 8 nucleotides line up with TRBD2. This CDR3 has 16 residues. Unmatched junction bases numbered 8, after V lost 0 bases and J lost 4 bases. CDR1 is LNHNV and CDR2 is YYDKDF in the germline V gene (reference sequence). This CDR3 reads CATSRDGGERGYEQYV. The CDR3 nucleotides read TGTGCCACCAGCAGAGATGGGGGAGAGCGGGGGTACGAGCAGTACGTC.

This clonotype was detected ten times or more. The chain joins TRBV12-3 or TRBV12-4 to TRBJ1-1; 8 bases agree with TRBD1. The junction had 4 bases not matched to a gene; V was cut back by 4 bases and J by 6 bases. This CDR3 is 13 amino acids long. The CDR3 bases are TGTGCCAGCAGTTGGACAGGGCACCCTGAAGCTTTCTTT. Its translation: CASSWTGHPEAFF.

The chain is built from TRBV19 and TRBJ1-2, with D possibly being TRBD1 (6 bases). The germline CDR1 and CDR2 sequences are LNHDA and SQIVND (reference sequence). This CDR3 is 15 amino acids long. The V and J ends lost 5 bases and 3 bases respectively, with 16 bases between them. The CDR3 here is CASSFTVRGDYGYTF. The CDR3 region has the DNA TGTGCCAGTAGTTTTACCGTGAGGGGGGACTATGGCTACACCTTC.

The V call is TRBV27, the J call TRBJ1-1; unclear D gene. V was pared by 5 bases and J by 1 base, with 14 bases between. The CDR3 has 15 amino acids. The germline CDR1 and CDR2 sequences are MNHEY and SMNVEV (reference sequence). CDR3 loop: CASSPSRSRNTEAFF. For the CDR3, the DNA is TGTGCCAGCAGTCCCTCCAGGTCACGGAACACTGAAGCTTTCTTT.

This clonotype was recorded only once. The CDR3 loop reads CASSIGPASYEQYV. Here the CDR3 DNA reads TGTGCCAGTAGTATAGGACCAGCTTCCTACGAGCAGTACGTC. This sequence joins TRBV19 and TRBJ2-7; D is unclear. The ends were cut back, 1 base at V and 1 base at J, with 8 bases in the middle. This CDR3 is built from 14 residues. Germline V gene data show CDR1 as LNHDA and CDR2 as SQIVND (reference sequence).

The J gene is TRBJ1-2, the V gene TRBV6-5, with D perhaps TRBD1 (6 bases). The CDR3 contains 14 residues. Germline V gene lookup returns CDR1 MNHEY and CDR2 SVGAGI. Trimming pared 7 bases from V and 1 base from J, leaving 13 bases between. This chain's CDR3 is CASTSGQFNYGYTF. CDR3 DNA sequence: TGTGCCAGCACATCGGGACAATTTAACTATGGCTACACCTTC.

This clonotype turned up a few times. Mismatch with germline at one junction end may stem from a read error. CDR3 residues: CASSPSWTSGETQYF. The CDR3 DNA is TGTGCTAGCAGCCCATCTTGGACGAGCGGAGAGACCCAGTACTTC. V usage is TRBV7-7 and J usage is TRBJ2-5; D perhaps matches TRBD2 (5 bases). Per the germline V gene, CDR1 is SSHAT and CDR2 is FNYEAQ (reference sequence). CDR3 length equals 15 residues.

The rearrangement links TRBV7-6 to TRBJ1-1; maybe TRBD1 (5 bases). CDR1 SGHVS and CDR2 FNYEAQ come from the germline V gene. Trimming pared 11 bases from V and 1 base from J, leaving 5 bases between. This CDR3 is 10 amino acids long. As DNA, the CDR3 is TGTGCCGGACAGAACACTGAAGCTTTCTTT. Protein: CAGQNTEAFF.

The chain carries TRBV12-3 or TRBV12-4 and TRBJ2-3; D may match TRBD1 or TRBD2 (5 bases each). Trimming removed 5 bases at V and 4 bases at J, with 16 bases between. The CDR3 totals 15 residues. In nucleotides, the CDR3 is TGTGCCAGCAGTCTCGGGGCTAGAGAGGCAGATACGCAGTATTTT. This encodes CASSLGAREADTQYF.

This clonotype was recorded a few times. V is TRBV12-3 or TRBV12-4 and J is TRBJ2-7; 8 bases are shared with TRBD1. After removal of 7 bases from V and 1 base from J, the junction contained 9 bases not matched to a gene. The CDR3 has 15 amino acids. CDR3 in amino acids: CASTPTGGQSYEQYF. As DNA, the CDR3 is TGTGCCAGCACCCCCACAGGGGGACAGTCCTACGAGCAGTACTTC.

This clonotype was observed a handful of times. CDR3 sequence reads: CASSQDHHEQYF. The CDR3 DNA reads TGTGCCAGCAGCCAAGATCATCACGAGCAGTACTTC. The J gene is TRBJ2-7, the V gene TRBV4-2; no definite D call. The CDR3 is 12 residues long. V was shortened by 0 bases and J by 5 bases, with 5 bases between the two germline ends. Germline loops: CDR1 LGHNA, CDR2 YNFKEQ.

The gene calls are TRBV6-8 and TRBJ2-7; D is undetermined. Germline loops: CDR1 MNHGY, CDR2 SAAAGT. The V end was cut by 7 bases, the J end by 1 base, with 14 bases between. The CDR3 runs 14 residues. For the CDR3, the DNA is TGTGCCAGCACTGTATTGGGTTTTTCCTACGAGCAGTACTTC. It codes for CASTVLGFSYEQYF.

This sequence joins TRBV7-9 and TRBJ1-1; D is ambiguous. The CDR3 runs 13 residues. Deletions cut 5 bases from V and 10 bases from J, with 17 bases between. CDR1 is SEHNR and CDR2 is FQNEAQ in the germline V gene (reference sequence). The DNA for the CDR3 is TGTGCCAGCAGCCATAGGTACTTAGTGGTAGCTTTCTTT. Its translation is CASSHRYLVVAFF.

This sequence joins TRBV2 and TRBJ1-1, with 7 positions matching TRBD1. Per germline, CDR1 SNHLY and CDR2 FYNNEI. The CDR3 is 15 residues long. After removal of 3 bases from V and 2 bases from J, the junction contained 6 bases not matched to a gene. CDR3 sequence reads: CASSETRTGNTEAFF. The CDR3 region has the DNA TGTGCCAGCAGTGAGACTCGGACAGGAAACACTGAAGCTTTCTTT.

Details on this clonotype: Sequence at one end of the junction differs from germline and may be a read error. The chain employs TRBV7-7 and TRBJ1-4; no clear D gene. The CDR3 extends over 14 amino acids. The germline gives CDR1 SSHAT, CDR2 FNYEAQ (reference sequence). In DNA form, the CDR3 reads TGTGCTAGCAGCTCCCGGAGAGGCGATGAAAAACTGTTTTTT. Protein product: CASSSRRGDEKLFF.

The chain is built from TRBV11-2 and TRBJ2-1; 10 nucleotides agree with TRBD2. Trimming at V came to 5 bases and at J to 0 bases, leaving 13 bases not matched to a gene. CDR1 and CDR2 from the germline V gene are SGHAT and FQNNGV. This CDR3 region has 19 residues. The CDR3 loop reads CASSRGPSGGFSSYNEQFF. CDR3 bases: TGTGCCAGCAGCCGAGGGCCTAGCGGGGGTTTCAGCTCCTACAATGAGCAGTTCTTC.

This chain joins TRBV6-1 and TRBJ2-7; no definite D call. CDR1 is MNHNS, CDR2 SASEGT, per germline. Trimming took off 2 bases at V and 0 bases at J, with 11 bases between the two ends. This CDR3 has 15 residues. The CDR3 nucleotides are TGTGCCAGCAGTGAATACCGGACGGGCTCCTACGAGCAGTACTTC. It specifies CASSEYRTGSYEQYF.

J is TRBJ2-2 and V is TRBV7-3; 9 positions match TRBD1. V lost 5 bases and J lost 7; bases outside the gene matches: 5. The CDR3 has 14 amino acids. Per germline, CDR1 SGHTA and CDR2 FQGTGA. The CDR3 nucleotides read TGTGCCAGCAGCACACAGGGGGCAGACGGGGAGCTGTTTTTT. Amino acids: CASSTQGADGELFF.